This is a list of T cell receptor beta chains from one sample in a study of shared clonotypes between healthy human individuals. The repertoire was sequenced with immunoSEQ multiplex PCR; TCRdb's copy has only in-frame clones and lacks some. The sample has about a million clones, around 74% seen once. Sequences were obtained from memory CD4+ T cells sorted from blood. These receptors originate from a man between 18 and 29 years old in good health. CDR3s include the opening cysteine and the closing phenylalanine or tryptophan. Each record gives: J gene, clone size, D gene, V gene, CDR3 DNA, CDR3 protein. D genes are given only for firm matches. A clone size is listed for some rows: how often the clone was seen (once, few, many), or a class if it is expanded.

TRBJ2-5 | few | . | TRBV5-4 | TGTGCCAGCAGCTTGCGGGACCCCTATCAAGAGACCCAGTACTTC | CASSLRDPYQETQYF
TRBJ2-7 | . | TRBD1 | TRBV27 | TGTGCCAGCAGAAGACAGGGGGCCTACGAGCAGTACTTC | CASRRQGAYEQYF
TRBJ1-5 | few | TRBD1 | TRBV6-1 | TGTGCCAGCAGTGGATCAGGGGGGAATCAGCCCCAGCATTTT | CASSGSGGNQPQHF
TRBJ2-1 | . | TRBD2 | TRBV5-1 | TGCGCCAGCAGCTTCGAAGCGGGAGGGCTCGATGAGCAGTTCTTC | CASSFEAGGLDEQFF
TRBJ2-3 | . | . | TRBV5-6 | TGTGCCAGCAGCTTCACGGGGGCAGATACGCAGTATTTT | CASSFTGADTQYF
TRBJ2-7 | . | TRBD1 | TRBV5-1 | TGCGCCAGCAGCTTGAGGCACAGGGGGGAACAATACTTC | CASSLRHRGEQYF
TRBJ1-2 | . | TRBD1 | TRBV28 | TGTGCCAGCAGTTTATCGGGACAGGGGTATAGAGGGCATGGCTACACCTTC | CASSLSGQGYRGHGYTF
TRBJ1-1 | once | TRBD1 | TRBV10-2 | TGCGCCAGCAGTGGGACAGGGGGGAACACTGAAGCTTTCTTT | CASSGTGGNTEAFF
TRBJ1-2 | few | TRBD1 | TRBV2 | TGTGCCAGCGTGGACAGGGTTGTAGCTAACTATGGCTACACCTTC | CASVDRVVANYGYTF
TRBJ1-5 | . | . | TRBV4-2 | TGTGCCAGCAGCCAAGATCCGCAGGGTAACTTGATTAGCAATCAGCCCCAGCATTTT | CASSQDPQGNLISNQPQHF
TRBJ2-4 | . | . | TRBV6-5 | TGTGCCAGCAGCCCAGGGGTGGCCAAAAACATTCAGTACTTC | CASSPGVAKNIQYF
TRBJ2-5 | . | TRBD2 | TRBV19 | TGTGCCACCTCGAGCGGGGGGGCCAGGGAGACCCAGTACTTC | CATSSGGARETQYF
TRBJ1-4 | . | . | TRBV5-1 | TGCGCCAGCAGCTTGGTTACAGGGATTAATGAAAAACTGTTTTTT | CASSLVTGINEKLFF
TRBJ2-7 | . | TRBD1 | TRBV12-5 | TGTGCTAGTGGTTTGGACCGCCCAGCAGGGGGCTACCTCGAGCAGTACTTC | CASGLDRPAGGYLEQYF
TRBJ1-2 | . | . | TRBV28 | TGTGCCAGCAGTCCAGCCCGCAGCGGCTACACCTTC | CASSPARSGYTF
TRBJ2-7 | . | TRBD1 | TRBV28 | TGTGCCAGCAGCCCGGCCGGGACAGCCTCCTACGAGCAGTACTTC | CASSPAGTASYEQYF
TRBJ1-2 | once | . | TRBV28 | TGTGCCAGCAGTTACCGCTATGGCTACACCTTC | CASSYRYGYTF
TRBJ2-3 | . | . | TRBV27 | TGTGCCAGCAGTTTAACCTCTGGGGGTTTCCATACGCAGTATTTT | CASSLTSGGFHTQYF
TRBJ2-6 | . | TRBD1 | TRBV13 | TGTGCCAGCAGCTTAGGTAGACAGGGGGCTGTAGGGGCCAACGTCCTGACTTTC | CASSLGRQGAVGANVLTF
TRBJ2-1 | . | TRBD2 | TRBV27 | TGTGCCAGCAGTTCCCCCGGCGGGAGGGCCATTAATGAGCAGTTCTTC | CASSSPGGRAINEQFF
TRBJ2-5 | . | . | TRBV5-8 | TGTGCCAGCAGCTTGGCCGGCAGGGAGCAAGAGACCCAGTACTTC | CASSLAGREQETQYF
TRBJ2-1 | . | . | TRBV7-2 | TGTGCCAGCAGCCCTACAGGGTCCAACTTCTACAATGAGCAGTTCTTC | CASSPTGSNFYNEQFF
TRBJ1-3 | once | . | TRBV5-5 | TGTGCCAGCAGCTTGGGAAGCTCTGGAAACACCATATATTTT | CASSLGSSGNTIYF
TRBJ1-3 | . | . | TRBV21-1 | TGTGCCAGCAGTTCCCCGGGGTTCTCTGGAAACACCATATATTTT | CASSSPGFSGNTIYF
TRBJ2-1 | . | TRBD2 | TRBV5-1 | TGCGCCAGCAGCTTGAATAAACTAGCGGGAGCCTACAATGAGCAGTTCTTC | CASSLNKLAGAYNEQFF
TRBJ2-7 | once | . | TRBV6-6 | TGTGCCAGCAGCCCTCCTTCCTACGAGCAGTACTTC | CASSPPSYEQYF
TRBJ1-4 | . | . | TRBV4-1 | TGCGCCAGCAGCTCAGGACAGACCCCCAATGAAAAACTGTTTTTT | CASSSGQTPNEKLFF
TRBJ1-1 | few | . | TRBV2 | TGTGCCAATTCGGACACTAAGAACACTGAAGCTTTCTTT | CANSDTKNTEAFF
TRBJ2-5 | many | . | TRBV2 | TGTGCCAGCAGTGAATCCAGCGTCCAAGAGACCCAGTACTTC | CASSESSVQETQYF
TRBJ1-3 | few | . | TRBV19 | TGTGCCAGTAGTCCTTCAGGGAGAAGCTCTGGAAACACCATATATTTT | CASSPSGRSSGNTIYF
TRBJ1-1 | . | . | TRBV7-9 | TGTGCCAGCTGGGCTCCATACATGAACACTGAAGCTTTCTTT | CASWAPYMNTEAFF
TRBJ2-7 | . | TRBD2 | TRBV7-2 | TGTGCCAGCAGCCAGGCTCCTGCGGGAGGGGCCTACGAGCAGTACTTC | CASSQAPAGGAYEQYF
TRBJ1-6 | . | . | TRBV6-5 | TGTGCCAGCAGTTCAGGGGTACGGGGTTCACCCCTCCACTTT | CASSSGVRGSPLHF
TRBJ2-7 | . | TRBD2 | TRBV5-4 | TGTGCCAGCAGCCCGGGACTAGCGGGAGCCCCCCACGAGCAGTACTTC | CASSPGLAGAPHEQYF
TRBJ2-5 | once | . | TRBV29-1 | TGCAGCGTCGAAAGAGGCCACCAAGAGACCCAGTACTTC | CSVERGHQETQYF
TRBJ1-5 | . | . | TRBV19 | TGTGCCTCCTCCCGGAGGCTCGACCAGCGGCCCCAGCATTTT | CASSRRLDQRPQHF
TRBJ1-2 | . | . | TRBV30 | TGTGCCTGGAGTGGTTTAGTGGGCTACACCTTC | CAWSGLVGYTF
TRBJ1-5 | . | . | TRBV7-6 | TGTGCCAGCAGCCAGGACAGTAAAGCCCTGACCCAGCATTTT | CASSQDSKALTQHF
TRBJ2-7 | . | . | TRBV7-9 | TGTGCCAGCAGCCAAAGAACAGGGACCCTCTCCTACGAGCAGTACTTC | CASSQRTGTLSYEQYF
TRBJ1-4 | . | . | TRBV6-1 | TGTGCCAGCAGTGCCCGGCGGGAAAAACTGTTTTTT | CASSARREKLFF
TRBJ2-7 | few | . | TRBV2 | TGTGCCAGCAGTGAGGGGTACGAGCAGTACTTC | CASSEGYEQYF
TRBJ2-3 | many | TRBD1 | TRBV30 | TGTGCCTGGGGACAGGGTTTGGGAGATACGCAGTATTTT | CAWGQGLGDTQYF
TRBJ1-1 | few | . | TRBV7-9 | TGTGCCAGCAGCCGAGGGGCGAACACTGAAGCTTTCTTT | CASSRGANTEAFF
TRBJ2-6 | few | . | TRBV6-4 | TGTGCCAGCAGTGACGTATACTCCCCCTCTGGGGCCAACGTCCTGACTTTC | CASSDVYSPSGANVLTF
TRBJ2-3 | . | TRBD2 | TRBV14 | TGTGCCAGCAGCCAGGAGACTAGCCGTACGCAGTATTTT | CASSQETSRTQYF
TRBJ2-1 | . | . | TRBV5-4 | TGTGCCAGCAGCTTGGGGGCTAGCTCCTACAATGAGCAGTTCTTC | CASSLGASSYNEQFF
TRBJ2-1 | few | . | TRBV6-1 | TGTGCCAGCAGTCAGCAAGGACTCTACAATGAGCAGTTCTTC | CASSQQGLYNEQFF
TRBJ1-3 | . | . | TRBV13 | TGTGCCAGCAGAAAACAGGGTGCTGGAAACACCATATATTTT | CASRKQGAGNTIYF
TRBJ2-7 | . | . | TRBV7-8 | TGTGCCAGCAGCCGAGACTACGAGCAGTACTTC | CASSRDYEQYF
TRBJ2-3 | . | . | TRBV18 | TGTGCCAGCTCACCACCCGTCGGGTTCGGGGCAGATACGCAGTATTTT | CASSPPVGFGADTQYF
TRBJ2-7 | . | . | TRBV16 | TGTGCCAGCAGCCAATCCCAACAGGGTATTCGGGAGCAGTACTTC | CASSQSQQGIREQYF
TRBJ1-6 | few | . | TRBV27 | TGTGCCAGCAGCCGGAACCAGGCGAACGGTTCACCCCTCCACTTT | CASSRNQANGSPLHF
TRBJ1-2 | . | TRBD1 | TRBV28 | TGTGCCAGCAGTCCCAGGGGGCACTATGGCTACACCTTC | CASSPRGHYGYTF